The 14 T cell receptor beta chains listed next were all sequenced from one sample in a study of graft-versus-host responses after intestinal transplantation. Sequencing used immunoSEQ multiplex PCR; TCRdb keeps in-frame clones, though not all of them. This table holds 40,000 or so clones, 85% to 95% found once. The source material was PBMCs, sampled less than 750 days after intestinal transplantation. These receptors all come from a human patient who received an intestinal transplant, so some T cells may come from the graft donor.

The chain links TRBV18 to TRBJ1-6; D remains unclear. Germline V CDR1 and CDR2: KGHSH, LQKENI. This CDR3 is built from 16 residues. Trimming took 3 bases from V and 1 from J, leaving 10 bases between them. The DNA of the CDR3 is TGTGCCAGCTCACCGGAGGTGGGGTCCTATAATTCACCCCTCCACTTT. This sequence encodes CASSPEVGSYNSPLHF.

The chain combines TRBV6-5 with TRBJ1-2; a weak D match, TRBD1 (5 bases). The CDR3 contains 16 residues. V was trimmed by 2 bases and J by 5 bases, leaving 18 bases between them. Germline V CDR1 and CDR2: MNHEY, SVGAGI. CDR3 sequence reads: CASSYDPRGTRYGYTF. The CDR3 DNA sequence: TGTGCCAGCAGTTACGACCCTAGGGGAACGAGATATGGCTACACCTTC.

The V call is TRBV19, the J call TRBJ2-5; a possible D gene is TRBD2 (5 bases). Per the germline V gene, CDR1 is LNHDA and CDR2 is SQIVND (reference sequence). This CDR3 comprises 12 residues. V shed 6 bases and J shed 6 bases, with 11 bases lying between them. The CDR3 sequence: CASRGSSKTQYF. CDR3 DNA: TGTGCCAGTAGAGGGAGTTCAAAGACCCAGTACTTC.

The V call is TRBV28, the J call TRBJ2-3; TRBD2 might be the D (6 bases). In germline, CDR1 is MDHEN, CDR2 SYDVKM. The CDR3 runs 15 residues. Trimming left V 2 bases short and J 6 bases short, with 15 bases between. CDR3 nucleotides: TGTGCCAGCAGTTTAGGCCGACTAGGCTCTGATACGCAGTATTTT. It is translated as CASSLGRLGSDTQYF.

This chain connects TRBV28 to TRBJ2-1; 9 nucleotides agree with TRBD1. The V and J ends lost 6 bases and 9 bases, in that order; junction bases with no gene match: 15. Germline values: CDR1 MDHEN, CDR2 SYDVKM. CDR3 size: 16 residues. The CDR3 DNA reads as TGTGCCAGCAGGACGCCGGGACAGGGTTGGGGGGCTGAGCAGTTCTTC. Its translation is CASRTPGQGWGAEQFF.

CDR3 loop: CASIQRASGLPSGANVLTF. CDR3 coding DNA: TGTGCCAGCATCCAACGGGCTAGCGGCCTTCCCTCTGGGGCCAACGTCCTGACTTTC. This sequence joins TRBV7-9 and TRBJ2-6; 7 nucleotides line up with TRBD2. The CDR3 has 19 amino acids. Germline assignment: CDR1 SEHNR and CDR2 FQNEAQ (reference sequence). V trimming: 7 bases; J trimming: 0 bases; junction bases outside the gene matches: 15.

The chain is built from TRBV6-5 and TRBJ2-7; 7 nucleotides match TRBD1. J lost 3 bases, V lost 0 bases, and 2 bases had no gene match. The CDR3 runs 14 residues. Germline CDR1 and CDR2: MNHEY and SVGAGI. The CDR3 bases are TGTGCCAGCAGTTACTCGGCAGGGGGCTACGAGCAGTACTTC. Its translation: CASSYSAGGYEQYF.

The CDR3 spells CASSIGQSTDTQYF. CDR3 DNA sequence: TGTGCCAGTAGTATAGGACAGAGCACAGATACGCAGTATTTT. This chain links TRBV19 with TRBJ2-3, with a tentative D call TRBD1 (5 bases). Germline lookup yields CDR1 LNHDA and CDR2 SQIVND (reference sequence). V was clipped by 1 base and J by 0 bases, with 5 bases between them. The CDR3 runs 14 residues.

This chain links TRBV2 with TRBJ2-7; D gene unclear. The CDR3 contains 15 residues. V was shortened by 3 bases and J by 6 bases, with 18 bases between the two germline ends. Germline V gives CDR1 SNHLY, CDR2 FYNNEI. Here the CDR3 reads CASSELVSRFGEQYF. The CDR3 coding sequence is TGTGCCAGCAGTGAGTTGGTCTCCCGGTTCGGCGAGCAGTACTTC.

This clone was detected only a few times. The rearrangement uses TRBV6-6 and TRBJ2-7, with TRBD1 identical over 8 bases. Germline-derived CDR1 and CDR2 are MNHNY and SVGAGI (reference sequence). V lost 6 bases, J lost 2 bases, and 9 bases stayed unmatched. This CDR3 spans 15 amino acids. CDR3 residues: CASRTTQGAAYEQYF. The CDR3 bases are TGTGCCAGCAGAACTACCCAGGGGGCAGCCTACGAGCAGTACTTC.

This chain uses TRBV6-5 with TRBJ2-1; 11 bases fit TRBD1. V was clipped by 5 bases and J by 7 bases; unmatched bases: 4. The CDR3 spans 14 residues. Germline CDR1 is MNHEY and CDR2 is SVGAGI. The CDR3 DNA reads TGTGCCAGCAGTCTGGGACAGGGGGGGAATGAGCAGTTCTTC. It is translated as CASSLGQGGNEQFF.

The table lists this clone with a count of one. The CDR3 protein is CASSDLGRLTSGANVLTF. CDR3 sequence (DNA): TGTGCCAGCAGCGACTTAGGGAGACTGACCTCTGGGGCCAACGTCCTGACTTTC. The chain is built from TRBV9 and TRBJ2-6, with a weak D call TRBD2 (5 bases). Germline lookup yields CDR1 SGDLS and CDR2 YYNGEE. V dropped 3 bases and J dropped 0 bases, with 16 bases sitting between them. The CDR3 has 18 amino acids.

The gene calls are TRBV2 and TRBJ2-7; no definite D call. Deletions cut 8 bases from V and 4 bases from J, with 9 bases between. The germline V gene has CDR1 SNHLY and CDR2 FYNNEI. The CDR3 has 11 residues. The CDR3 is CASRVEYEQYF. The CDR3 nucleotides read TGTGCCAGCCGTGTCGAGTACGAGCAGTACTTC.

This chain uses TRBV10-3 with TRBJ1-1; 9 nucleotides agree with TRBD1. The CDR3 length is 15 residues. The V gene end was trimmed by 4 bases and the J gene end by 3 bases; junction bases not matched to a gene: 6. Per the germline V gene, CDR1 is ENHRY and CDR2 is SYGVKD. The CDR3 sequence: CAISVGTGLDTEAFF. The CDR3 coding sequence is TGTGCCATCAGTGTGGGGACAGGGCTGGACACTGAAGCTTTCTTT.